The 7 T cell receptor beta chains below all came from one sample that was sequenced in a study (dated by TCRdb to between 2014 and 2017). CD4+CD25+CD127-/low cells were isolated as Tregs. Receptor amplification or capture employed 5' RACE. TCRdb shows the sequencer as Illumina MiSeq. TCRdb passed the public sequencing reads through fastp at Q25 and MiXCR, retaining productive beta sequences. Identical CDR3 protein sequences are pooled into one entry, listed with their most common genes and DNA. The sample profile shows under 45,000 distinct CDR3 sequences; approximately 22% of them were found once. Of the sample, roughly 3.7% is held by the ten largest clones. The sequencing input was Tregs sorted from blood. The source of these receptors is a female donor with breast cancer.

In regard to this clonotype: A read error may produce the germline difference seen at one junction end. The J gene is TRBJ2-2, the V gene TRBV6-5; tentative D call: TRBD1 (5 bases). This CDR3 is 16 amino acids long. Germline V gene lookup returns CDR1 MNHEY and CDR2 SVGAGI. CDR3 DNA sequence: TGTGCCAGCGGTTACTCGAACAGGCCGAACACCGGGGAGCTGTTTTTT. This translates into CASGYSNRPNTGELFF.

This chain connects TRBV20-1 to TRBJ1-1, with TRBD1 matching over 8 bases. CDR1 DFQATT and CDR2 SNEGSKA come from the germline V gene (reference sequence). The CDR3 has 12 amino acids. J was trimmed by 8 bases and V by 8 bases; bases with no gene match: 10. The CDR3 coding sequence is TGCAGTCCCGCGCGGACAGGGCTCGAAGCTTTCTTT. Translated: CSPARTGLEAFF.

J is TRBJ2-3 and V is TRBV18; tentatively, D is TRBD2 (6 bases). The CDR3 spans 15 residues. From germline, CDR1 is KGHSH and CDR2 LQKENI. The V end lost 6 bases, the J end lost 0 bases, and 13 bases lay between the germline ends. The CDR3 DNA reads as TGTGCCAGCTCCCCCCTTCGGGGGAGCACAGATACGCAGTATTTT. This gives the protein CASSPLRGSTDTQYF. The full variable domain, with the rest looked up from reference TRBV18 and TRBJ2-3, is NAGVMQNPRHLVRRRGQEARLRCSPMKGHSHVYWYRQLPEEGLKFMVYLQKENIIDESGMPKERFSAEFPKEGPSILRIQQVVRGDSAAYFCASSPLRGSTDTQYFGPGTRLTVL.

Ten or more counts support this clonotype. The V gene is TRBV7-9, the J gene TRBJ1-4; unclear D gene. The CDR3 extends over 14 amino acids. Germline CDR1 reads SEHNR; CDR2 reads FQNEAQ (reference sequence). Between the trimmed V and J ends, which lost 8 bases and 8 bases, there was a span of 18 bases. This CDR3 reads CASLAAGQTEKLFF. The CDR3 DNA reads TGTGCCAGCTTAGCCGCAGGCCAAACGGAAAAACTGTTTTTT. The whole variable domain, remainder taken from reference TRBV7-9 and TRBJ1-4, is DTGVSQNPRHKITKRGQNVTFRCDPISEHNRLYWYRQTLGQGPEFLTYFQNEAQLEKSRLLSDRFSAERPKGSFSTLEIQRTEQGDSAMYLCASLAAGQTEKLFFGSGTQLSVL.

J is TRBJ2-3 and V is TRBV7-9; D is unclear. This CDR3 contains 14 residues. Germline CDR1 is SEHNR and CDR2 is FQNEAQ (reference sequence). The V gene lost 5 bases and the J gene lost 4 bases, with 13 bases spanning the gap. Here the CDR3 reads CASSGSLGADTQYF. In nucleotides, the CDR3 is TGTGCCAGCAGCGGGTCCCTGGGCGCAGATACGCAGTATTTT.

In its sample, this clonotype was seen a few times. The chain is built from TRBV5-1 and TRBJ1-2, with 7 bases that match TRBD1. This CDR3 comprises 14 residues. Germline V gene lookup returns CDR1 SGHRS and CDR2 YFSETQ. After removal of 0 bases from V and 2 bases from J, the junction contained 1 base not matched to a gene. For the CDR3, the DNA is TGCGCCAGCAGCTTGGGCAGGGGGAACTATGGCTACACCTTC. Residues: CASSLGRGNYGYTF. The complete variable domain, with remaining parts taken from reference TRBV5-1 and TRBJ1-2, reads KAGVTQTPRYLIKTRGQQVTLSCSPISGHRSVSWYQQTPGQGLQFLFEYFSETQRNKGNFPGRFSGRQFSNSRSEMNVSTLELGDSALYLCASSLGRGNYGYTFGSGTRLTVV.

The CDR3 DNA reads as TGTGCCAGCAGCCTTCACAATGAGCAGTTCTTC. Protein: CASSLHNEQFF. V gene TRBV9 combines with J gene TRBJ2-1; D is undetermined. Trimming removed 4 bases from V and 5 bases from J, with 4 bases in between. CDR3 length: 11 amino acids. Germline CDR1 SGDLS, CDR2 YYNGEE. The full variable domain, completed using reference TRBV9 and TRBJ2-1, is DSGVTQTPKHLITATGQRVTLRCSPRSGDLSVYWYQQSLDQGLQFLIQYYNGEERAKGNILERFSAQQFPDLHSELNLSSLELGDSALYFCASSLHNEQFFGPGTRLTVL.